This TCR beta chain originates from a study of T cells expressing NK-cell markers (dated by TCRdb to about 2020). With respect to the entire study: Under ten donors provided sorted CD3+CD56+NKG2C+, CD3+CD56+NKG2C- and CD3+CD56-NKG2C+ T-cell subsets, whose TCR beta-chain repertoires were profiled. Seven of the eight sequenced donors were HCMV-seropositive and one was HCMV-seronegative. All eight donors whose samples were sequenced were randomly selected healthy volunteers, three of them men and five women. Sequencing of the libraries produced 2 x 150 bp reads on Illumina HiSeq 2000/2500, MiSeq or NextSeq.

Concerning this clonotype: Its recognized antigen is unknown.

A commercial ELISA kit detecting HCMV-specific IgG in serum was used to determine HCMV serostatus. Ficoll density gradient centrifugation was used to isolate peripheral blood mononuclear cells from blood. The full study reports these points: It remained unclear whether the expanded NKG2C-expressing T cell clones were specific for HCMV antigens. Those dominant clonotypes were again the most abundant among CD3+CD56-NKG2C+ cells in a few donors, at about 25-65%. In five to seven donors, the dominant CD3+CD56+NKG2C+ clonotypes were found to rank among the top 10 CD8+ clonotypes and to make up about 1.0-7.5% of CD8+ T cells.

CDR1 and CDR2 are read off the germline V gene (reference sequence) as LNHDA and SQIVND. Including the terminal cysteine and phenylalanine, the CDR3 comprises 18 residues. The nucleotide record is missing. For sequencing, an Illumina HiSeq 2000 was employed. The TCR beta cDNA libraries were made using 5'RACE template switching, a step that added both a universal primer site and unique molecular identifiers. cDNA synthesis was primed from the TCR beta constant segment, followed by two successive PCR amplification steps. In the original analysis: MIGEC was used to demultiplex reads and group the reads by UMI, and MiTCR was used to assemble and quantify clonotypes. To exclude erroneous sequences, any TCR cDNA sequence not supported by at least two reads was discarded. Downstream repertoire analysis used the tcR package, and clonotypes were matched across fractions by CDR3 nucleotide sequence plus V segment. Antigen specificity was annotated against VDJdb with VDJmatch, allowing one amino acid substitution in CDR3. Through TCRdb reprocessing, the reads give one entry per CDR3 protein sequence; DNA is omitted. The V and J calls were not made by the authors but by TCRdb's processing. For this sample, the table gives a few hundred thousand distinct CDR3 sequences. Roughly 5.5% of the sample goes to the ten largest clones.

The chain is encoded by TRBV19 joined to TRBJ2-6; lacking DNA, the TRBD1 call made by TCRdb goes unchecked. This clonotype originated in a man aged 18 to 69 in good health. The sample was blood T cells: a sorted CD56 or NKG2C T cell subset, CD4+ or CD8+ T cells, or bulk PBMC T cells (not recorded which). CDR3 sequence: CASSMLGTSISGANVLTF.